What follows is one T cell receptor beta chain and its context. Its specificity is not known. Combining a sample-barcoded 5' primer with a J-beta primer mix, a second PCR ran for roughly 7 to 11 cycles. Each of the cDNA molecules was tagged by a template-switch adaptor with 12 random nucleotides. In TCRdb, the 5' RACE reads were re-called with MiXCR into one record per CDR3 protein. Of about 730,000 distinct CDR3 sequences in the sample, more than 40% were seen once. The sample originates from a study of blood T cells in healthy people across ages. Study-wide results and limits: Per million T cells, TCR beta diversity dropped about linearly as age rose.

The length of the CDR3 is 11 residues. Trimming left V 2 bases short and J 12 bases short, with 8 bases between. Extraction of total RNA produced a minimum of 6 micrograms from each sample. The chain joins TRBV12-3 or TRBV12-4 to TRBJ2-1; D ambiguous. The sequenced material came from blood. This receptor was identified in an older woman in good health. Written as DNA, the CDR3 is TGTGCCAGCAGTTTACACGGTATGCAGTTCTTC. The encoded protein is CASSLHGMQFF.